Each of the 22 T cell receptor beta chains below was sequenced from the same sample in a study of circulating CD8 cells and anti-PD-1 response in melanoma. The QIAseq Immune Repertoire TCR panel built the libraries from roughly 15 ng of total RNA. In TCRdb, the reads were re-called with MiXCR into one record per CDR3 protein. The sample gives a few hundred distinct CDR3 sequences, roughly 6.3% of which show up once; 20% to 30% is in the top ten. Four subsets defined by PD-1 and/or TIGIT were sorted from live CD3+CD8+TCRalphabeta+ cells. The sequenced sample was CD8+ T cells from PBMCs, obtained at baseline or after one month of anti-PD-1 therapy (not recorded which). Receptors originate from a human donor with melanoma.

This clonotype is classed as large (0.1 to 1%). The rearrangement links TRBV10-2 to TRBJ2-4; D possibly matches TRBD1 or TRBD2 (5 bases each). The CDR3 runs to 13 residues. CDR1 is WSHSY and CDR2 is SAAADI in the germline V gene. V lost 6 bases, J lost 4 bases, and 10 bases lay in between. The CDR3 DNA is TGCGCCAGCAGGGGGGAAGAGAAAAACATTCAGTACTTC. As protein: CASRGEEKNIQYF.

In this sample, this clonotype is large. The rearrangement uses TRBV19 and TRBJ2-7, with D uncertain. Germline V lookup: CDR1 LNHDA, CDR2 SQIVND (reference sequence). Trimming cost V 5 bases and J 5 bases, with 16 bases left between them. This CDR3 is 14 amino acids long. The CDR3 bases are TGTGCCAGTAGTCTGACCCAATTCGGGCACGAGCAGTACTTC. This codes for CASSLTQFGHEQYF.

By share of the sample, this clonotype is large (0.1 to 1%). V usage is TRBV7-2 and J usage is TRBJ2-1; D may correspond to TRBD1 or TRBD2 (6 bases each). Per germline, CDR1 SGHTA and CDR2 FQGNSA. This CDR3 has 14 amino acids. Trimming removed 0 bases from V and 10 bases from J, with 13 bases in between. CDR3 amino acids: CASSLAGGPIEQFF. DNA for the CDR3: TGTGCCAGCAGCTTAGCGGGGGGCCCCATCGAGCAGTTCTTC.

This clonotype is categorized as large. The CDR3 loop is CATSDPTSGSGTDTQYF. The CDR3 DNA reads TGTGCCACCAGTGATCCTACTAGCGGGAGCGGGACAGATACGCAGTATTTT. The gene calls are TRBV24-1 and TRBJ2-3; 11 bases match TRBD2. CDR3 length: 17 amino acids. The germline gives CDR1 KGHDR, CDR2 SFDVKD. V lost 3 bases to trimming and J lost 3 bases; unmatched junction nucleotides: 7.

This clonotype is large by share. The chain has TRBV27 and TRBJ2-3, with D possibly matching TRBD1 (6 bases). The CDR3 length is 17 residues. Germline V CDR1 and CDR2: MNHEY, SMNVEV (reference sequence). Trimming shortened V by 4 bases and J by 4 bases, and 21 bases separated the two germline ends. Here the CDR3 reads CASSYLLTGSGPDTQYF. The CDR3 DNA reads TGTGCCAGCAGTTACTTACTTACAGGGTCGGGCCCAGATACGCAGTATTTT.

By sample fraction, this clonotype is large. The chain couples TRBV29-1 to TRBJ1-2, with 8 positions matching TRBD1. CDR3 length: 13 amino acids. Germline V gene lookup returns CDR1 SQVTM and CDR2 ANQGSEA. V trimming: 7 bases; J trimming: 3 bases; junction bases outside the gene matches: 7. This chain's CDR3 is CSASTGVYYGYTF. The DNA of the CDR3 is TGCAGCGCCTCGACAGGGGTTTACTATGGCTACACCTTC.

By share, this clonotype ranks as hyperexpanded. The V call is TRBV21-1, the J call TRBJ2-2; the table's D call TRBD1 went unverified against the DNA. TRBV21-1 is flagged as a pseudogene. The CDR3 sequence is 14 residues long. The CDR3 sequence: CASSKDRGTGELFF. The CDR3 DNA follows: TGTGCCAGCAGCAAAGATCGGGGGACCGGGGAGCTGTTTTTT.

The chain is built from TRBV19 and TRBJ1-1; D ambiguous. Germline CDR1 and CDR2: LNHDA and SQIVND (reference sequence). V lost 1 base and J 1 base, leaving 7 bases between the germline ends. This CDR3 comprises 14 residues. The CDR3 DNA reads TGTGCCAGTAGTATAGGAGGAAAGAACACTGAAGCTTTCTTT. This gives the protein CASSIGGKNTEAFF.

Sample share makes this clonotype medium-sized. J is TRBJ2-5 and V is TRBV2; D is possibly TRBD1 (6 bases). CDR3 size: 14 residues. Germline V gene lookup returns CDR1 SNHLY and CDR2 FYNNEI. Trimming took 4 bases from V and 0 from J, leaving 9 bases between them. The CDR3 is CASSARQDQETQYF. The CDR3 coding sequence is TGTGCCAGCAGTGCCCGACAGGACCAAGAGACCCAGTACTTC.

This clonotype ranks as large. The rearrangement links TRBV2 to TRBJ2-7, with 11 bases matching TRBD1. The CDR3 contains 14 residues. The germline V gene has CDR1 SNHLY and CDR2 FYNNEI. With 3 bases clipped from V and 3 bases from J, the junction kept 1 base outside the gene matches. The CDR3 DNA is TGTGCCAGCAGTGACGGGACAGGGGGCTACGAGCAGTACTTC. Translated: CASSDGTGGYEQYF. Full variable domain (outside the CDR3, taken from reference TRBV2 and TRBJ2-7): EPEVTQTPSHQVTQMGQEVILRCVPISNHLYFYWYRQILGQKVEFLVSFYNNEISEKSEIFDDQFSVERPDGSNFTLKIRSTKLEDSAMYFCASSDGTGGYEQYFGPGTRLTVT.

By sample fraction, this clonotype is large. DNA for the CDR3: TGCAGCGTTGAAGATCGGCAGGAATCCTACGAGCAGTACTTC. Its translation: CSVEDRQESYEQYF. V gene TRBV29-1 combines with J gene TRBJ2-7; D call uncertain. The ends were cut back, 0 bases at V and 1 base at J, with 10 bases in the middle. CDR3 length equals 14 residues. In germline, CDR1 is SQVTM, CDR2 ANQGSEA.

By share of the sample, this clonotype is large. The chain carries TRBV7-3 and TRBJ2-5; perhaps TRBD2 as D (6 bases). V lost 1 base and J lost 4, with 10 bases in between. This CDR3 spans 14 amino acids. Germline loops: CDR1 SGHTA, CDR2 FQGTGA. The CDR3 region has the DNA TGTGCCAGCAGCTTAATGCCGGGAGCAGAGACCCAGTACTTC. As protein: CASSLMPGAETQYF.

Relative to its sample, this clonotype is large. This chain connects TRBV28 to TRBJ2-1; D may correspond to TRBD1 or TRBD2 (5 bases each). CDR3 size: 15 residues. Deletions cut 3 bases from V and 5 bases from J, with 14 bases between. The germline V gene encodes CDR1 MDHEN and CDR2 SYDVKM. The CDR3 protein is CASSLRDGINNEQFF. The CDR3 DNA follows: TGTGCCAGCAGTTTGAGGGACGGAATCAACAATGAGCAGTTCTTC. Full variable domain (missing parts from reference TRBV28 and TRBJ2-1): DVKVTQSSRYLVKRTGEKVFLECVQDMDHENMFWYRQDPGLGLRLIYFSYDVKMKEKGDIPEGYSVSREKKERFSLILESASTNQTSMYLCASSLRDGINNEQFFGPGTRLTVL.

There are a few counts of this clonotype. This clone may be a read error of a much larger clone one base away. CDR3 coding DNA: TGTGCCGGCAGCTTACAGGAACACTCTGGAAACACCATATATTTT. It encodes CAGSLQEHSGNTIYF. The chain uses TRBV13 and TRBJ1-3, with D perhaps matching TRBD1 (5 bases). Germline CDR1 reads PRHDT; CDR2 reads FYEKMQ (reference sequence). The CDR3 has 15 amino acids.

The rearrangement joins TRBV7-2 to TRBJ2-1, with TRBD2 matching over 7 bases. CDR3 length: 16 amino acids. The V gene's germline CDR1 is SGHTA and CDR2 FQGNSA. Trimming at V came to 5 bases and at J to 9 bases, leaving 16 bases not matched to a gene. The CDR3 is CASSRRISGPGSEQFF. CDR3 bases: TGTGCCAGCAGCCGCAGGATTAGCGGGCCGGGGAGTGAGCAGTTCTTC.

With regard to this clonotype: A much larger clone differs from this one at a single base, so this may be a read error. The chain combines TRBV12-5 with TRBJ2-3, with TRBD1 identical over 7 bases. Looked up from germline, CDR1 is LGHNT and CDR2 is FRNRAP. Losses at the gene ends were 9 bases for V and 1 base for J; bases not matched to a gene: 7. The CDR3 loop spans 14 amino acids. The CDR3 sequence is CARGAGQGTDTQYF. CDR3 in DNA: TGTGCTAGGGGTGCCGGACAGGGCACAGATACGCAGTATTTT.

Judged by abundance, this clonotype is medium-sized (0.01 to 0.1%). V is TRBV27 and J is TRBJ1-2; no firm D call. CDR1 is MNHEY and CDR2 is SMNVEV in the germline V gene (reference sequence). This CDR3 comprises 15 residues. Trimming removed 3 bases from V and 6 bases from J, with 17 bases in between. In DNA, the CDR3 is TGTGCCAGCAGTTTGTCTCGGGGTGGGGTAAATGGCTACACCTTC. The encoded protein is CASSLSRGGVNGYTF.

This clonotype is large within its sample. The chain uses TRBV20-1 and TRBJ2-1, with D unclear. The germline gives CDR1 DFQATT, CDR2 SNEGSKA (reference sequence). The CDR3 has 11 residues. V lost 2 bases and J lost 4, with 3 bases in between. CDR3 in DNA: TGCAGTGCTAGACTTTACAATGAGCAGTTCTTC. It codes for CSARLYNEQFF.

This clonotype is large by share. The chain uses TRBV5-5 and TRBJ2-1, with a weak D call TRBD1 (6 bases). The CDR3 is 16 amino acids. The germline CDR1 and CDR2 sequences are SGHKS and YYEKEE (reference sequence). V lost 3 bases and J 7 bases, leaving 20 bases between the germline ends. The CDR3 region is CASSYRVSEVGNEQFF. In nucleotides, the CDR3 is TGTGCCAGCAGCTACAGGGTGTCGGAAGTTGGTAATGAGCAGTTCTTC.

By share of the sample, this clonotype is large. This rearrangement joins TRBV27 to TRBJ2-4; 10 positions agree with TRBD1. The CDR3 extends over 13 amino acids. Looked up from germline, CDR1 is MNHEY and CDR2 is SMNVEV (reference sequence). The junction had 3 bases not matched to a gene; V was cut back by 6 bases and J by 7 bases. The CDR3 bases are TGTGCCAGCAGCCAGGACAGGGGGAACATTCAGTACTTC. Amino acid sequence: CASSQDRGNIQYF.

The table lists this clonotype with a few counts. The rearrangement joins TRBV24-1 to TRBJ2-5, with D perhaps assigned TRBD1 or TRBD2 (6 bases each). Germline CDR1 KGHDR, CDR2 SFDVKD. The V end was cut by 0 bases, the J end by 5 bases, with 15 bases between. This CDR3 contains 16 residues. The CDR3 sequence is CATSDLAGGEEETQYF. CDR3 in DNA: TGTGCCACCAGTGATTTGGCCGGGGGCGAGGAGGAGACCCAGTACTTC.

Within the sample, this clonotype is large. The chain's CDR3 is CASSYLDSSYEQYF. The CDR3 DNA follows: TGTGCCAGCAGTTACCTGGACAGTTCCTACGAGCAGTACTTC. The genes are TRBV6-5 and TRBJ2-7, with D possibly matching TRBD1 (6 bases). Trimming shortened V by 2 bases and J by 1 base, and 9 bases separated the two germline ends. This CDR3 contains 14 residues. Germline V lookup: CDR1 MNHEY, CDR2 SVGAGI.